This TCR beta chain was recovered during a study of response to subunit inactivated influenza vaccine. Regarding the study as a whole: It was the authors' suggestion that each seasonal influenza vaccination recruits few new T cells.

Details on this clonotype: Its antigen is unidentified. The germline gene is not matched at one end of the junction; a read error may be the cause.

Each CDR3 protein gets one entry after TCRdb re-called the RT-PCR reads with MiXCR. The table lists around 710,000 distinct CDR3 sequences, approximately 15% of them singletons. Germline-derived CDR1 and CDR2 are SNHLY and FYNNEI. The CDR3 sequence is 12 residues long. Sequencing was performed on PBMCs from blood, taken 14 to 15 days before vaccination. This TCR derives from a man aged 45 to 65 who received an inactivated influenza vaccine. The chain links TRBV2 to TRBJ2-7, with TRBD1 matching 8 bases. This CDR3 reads CASRRTGYGQYF. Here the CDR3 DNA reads TGTGCCAGCAGAAGGACAGGGTACGGGCAGTACTTC.